These 31 T cell receptor beta chains share one sample of origin, sequenced in a study of blood T cell repertoires in COVID-19. Sequenced by immunoSEQ multiplex PCR; TCRdb stores in-frame clones only, minus some. The sample carries about 64,000 clones, around 80% recorded once. The sample comprised peripheral blood. These TCRs come from a man older than 75 with acute or convalescent COVID-19.

Judged by abundance, this clone is medium-sized. The CDR3 coding sequence is TGTGCCAGCGGAGGGGCATACGAGCAGTACTTC. Translating gives CASGGAYEQYF. The chain joins TRBV6-5 to TRBJ2-7, with D possibly TRBD2 on 6 matching bases. Trimming left V 8 bases short and J 4 bases short, with 9 bases between. The CDR3 is 11 residues long. Germline lookup yields CDR1 MNHEY and CDR2 SVGAGI.

This chain links TRBV14 with TRBJ1-6; unclear D gene. The CDR3 has 15 amino acids. Deletions cut 1 base from V and 10 bases from J, with 14 bases between. Germline CDR1 is SGHDN and CDR2 is FVKESK. The CDR3 loop reads CASSQVAGAGSPLHF. The CDR3 nucleotides are TGTGCCAGCAGCCAAGTGGCTGGCGCGGGATCACCCCTCCACTTT.

J is TRBJ2-3 and V is TRBV10-2, with 7 nucleotides matching TRBD1. Germline CDR1 reads WSHSY; CDR2 reads SAAADI. The CDR3 runs 14 residues. The V segment lost 9 bases and the J segment 4 bases; nucleotides outside the gene matches: 10. CDR3 sequence reads: CASRDRVVADTQYF. The CDR3 nucleotides read TGCGCCAGTAGAGACAGGGTGGTCGCAGATACGCAGTATTTT.

The gene calls are TRBV24-1 and TRBJ2-1; TRBD1 matches 9 bases. With V trimmed by 2 bases and J by 4 bases, 8 bases remained unmatched. The CDR3 runs to 17 residues. The germline gives CDR1 KGHDR, CDR2 SFDVKD. The CDR3 is CATSDSLGTGMYNEQFF. The CDR3 DNA reads as TGTGCCACCAGTGATTCGCTCGGGACAGGGATGTACAATGAGCAGTTCTTC.

The chain links TRBV10-1 to TRBJ2-5, with 8 bases matching TRBD1. The CDR3 loop spans 16 amino acids. CDR1 and CDR2 from the germline V gene are WNHNN and SYGVQD (reference sequence). The ends lost 2 bases at V and 6 bases at J; junction bases unmatched: 11. CDR3 bases: TGCGCCAGCAGTGAGACAGGGGGGCATCAGTCTAAGACCCAGTACTTC. Translating it yields CASSETGGHQSKTQYF.

The chain carries TRBV5-8 and TRBJ2-4; 7 bases line up with TRBD2. The CDR3 contains 15 residues. Germline assignment: CDR1 SGHTS and CDR2 YDEGEE. The J segment lost 1 base and the V segment lost 3 bases, leaving 4 bases of the junction unmatched. DNA of the CDR3: TGTGCCAGCAGCTCCGTGGGAGGGGCCAAAAACATTCAGTACTTC. It specifies CASSSVGGAKNIQYF.

The chain has TRBV6-1 and TRBJ1-2, with 7 bases that match TRBD1. J was trimmed by 4 bases and V by 2 bases; bases with no gene match: 7. The CDR3 runs to 15 residues. CDR1 is MNHNS, CDR2 SASEGT, per germline. Here the CDR3 reads CASSENNRGLYGYTF. CDR3 sequence (DNA): TGTGCCAGCAGTGAAAACAACAGGGGCCTCTATGGCTACACCTTC.

This clone was observed a handful of times. The J gene is TRBJ2-7, the V gene TRBV5-1, with TRBD1 identical over 8 bases. This CDR3 contains 13 residues. Unmatched junction bases numbered 12, after V lost 3 bases and J lost 13 bases. Germline values: CDR1 SGHRS, CDR2 YFSETQ. The CDR3 DNA sequence: TGCGCCAGCAGCTCCGACCCGAAGACAGGGGTCTACTTC. It translates to CASSSDPKTGVYF.

This clone occurred once. This chain joins TRBV5-1 and TRBJ1-2, with 8 nucleotides matching TRBD1. This CDR3 is 14 amino acids long. Germline V gives CDR1 SGHRS, CDR2 YFSETQ. Trimming took 0 bases from V and 7 from J; bases not matched to a gene: 5. The CDR3 nucleotides are TGCGCCAGCAGCTTGGCTGGGACAGGCGTTGGCTACACCTTC. Translated: CASSLAGTGVGYTF.

CDR3 amino acids: CASSLASGLRSYNEQFF. The CDR3 coding sequence is TGTGCCAGCAGCTTGGCTTCAGGGTTGCGCTCCTACAATGAGCAGTTCTTC. The rearrangement joins TRBV5-4 to TRBJ2-1, with D tentatively TRBD1 (5 bases). In germline, CDR1 is SGHNT, CDR2 YYREEE (reference sequence). V lost 0 bases and J lost 0, with 13 bases in between. The CDR3 has 17 residues.

This clone was seen once. The chain combines TRBV7-2 with TRBJ2-7; the D gene is possibly TRBD2 (7 bases). The germline V gene has CDR1 SGHTA and CDR2 FQGNSA. V was cut by 1 base and J by 7 bases, with 23 bases left in between. This CDR3 has 17 amino acids. The CDR3 spells CASSLGGWNGGPREQYF. The CDR3 DNA follows: TGTGCCAGCAGCTTAGGGGGATGGAACGGGGGGCCGAGGGAGCAGTACTTC.

This clone was counted between two and nine times. CDR3 DNA: TGTGCCAGCAGCCCTACATGGAGCACCGGGGAGCTGTTTTTT. Translating it yields CASSPTWSTGELFF. The chain couples TRBV4-2 to TRBJ2-2; no reliable D call. The germline CDR1 and CDR2 sequences are LGHNA and YNFKEQ. V dropped 4 bases and J dropped 4 bases, with 10 bases sitting between them. This CDR3 region has 14 residues.

This chain uses TRBV5-5 with TRBJ2-7; perhaps TRBD2 as D (6 bases). CDR1 is SGHKS, CDR2 YYEKEE, per germline (reference sequence). With 4 bases removed from V and 6 bases from J, the gap between germline ends came to 14 bases. This CDR3 contains 13 residues. CDR3 in amino acids: CASSISGYSEQYF. CDR3 DNA: TGTGCCAGCAGCATCAGCGGGTACAGCGAGCAGTACTTC.

This chain joins TRBV5-1 and TRBJ2-7; D not certain. Between the trimmed V and J ends, which lost 2 bases and 3 bases, there was a span of 9 bases. Germline V gives CDR1 SGHRS, CDR2 YFSETQ. This CDR3 contains 13 residues. Written as DNA, the CDR3 is TGCGCCAGCAGCTTTTCCGCGTACTACGAGCAGTACTTC. This translates into CASSFSAYYEQYF.

The chain uses TRBV4-2 and TRBJ1-3; a weak D match, TRBD1 (6 bases). The CDR3 is 17 residues long. V lost 0 bases and J 3 bases, leaving 15 bases between the germline ends. Germline V lookup: CDR1 LGHNA, CDR2 YNFKEQ. The CDR3 DNA is TGTGCCAGCAGCCAAGATAGTCAGGGGAAAGGTGGAAACACCATATATTTT. Its translation is CASSQDSQGKGGNTIYF.

The chain links TRBV30 to TRBJ1-1; TRBD1 matches 7 bases. CDR1 is GTSNPN and CDR2 is SVGIG in the germline V gene (reference sequence). V shed 3 bases and J 4 bases; nucleotides not matched to a gene: 2. CDR3 length equals 12 residues. The CDR3 reads CAWRAGGTEAFF. DNA of the CDR3: TGTGCCTGGAGGGCAGGGGGCACTGAAGCTTTCTTT.

The chain has TRBV19 and TRBJ1-5; D perhaps matches TRBD1 (5 bases). Per the germline V gene, CDR1 is LNHDA and CDR2 is SQIVND (reference sequence). Trimming took off 6 bases at V and 5 bases at J, with 17 bases between the two ends. The CDR3 runs 15 residues. The CDR3 DNA reads as TGTGCCAGTAGGAAAGACTCCCCGGGGGATCAGCCCCAGCATTTT. Amino acids: CASRKDSPGDQPQHF.

The gene calls are TRBV25-1 and TRBJ1-2; 8 bases fit TRBD1. V was clipped by 6 bases and J by 7 bases; unmatched bases: 16. The CDR3 runs 16 residues. The germline V gene has CDR1 MGHDK and CDR2 SYGVNS. CDR3 amino acids: CASRANTKGQGAGYTF. Written as DNA, the CDR3 is TGTGCCAGCAGGGCCAACACCAAGGGGCAGGGGGCTGGCTACACCTTC.

In DNA form, the CDR3 reads TGTGCCAGCAGCTCCTTAGGGAAGGCGGGTGAAAAACTGTTTTTT. Its protein is CASSSLGKAGEKLFF. The chain carries TRBV27 and TRBJ1-4; D uncertain. V dropped 6 bases and J dropped 7 bases, with 18 bases sitting between them. This CDR3 region has 15 residues. In germline, CDR1 is MNHEY, CDR2 SMNVEV (reference sequence).

This clone was detected only once. This chain's CDR3 is CASSLGLGSTEAFF. CDR3 coding DNA: TGTGCCAGCAGCTTAGGACTGGGGAGCACTGAAGCTTTCTTT. The chain recombines TRBV11-3 with TRBJ1-1, with D unresolved. V gave up 1 base and J gave up 4 bases, with 10 bases separating them. Germline V gene sequence: CDR1 SGHNT, CDR2 YENEEA. The CDR3 sequence is 14 residues long.

This chain joins TRBV7-3 and TRBJ2-1, with 10 bases matching TRBD2. CDR3 length equals 17 residues. V gave up 1 base and J gave up 7 bases; unmatched junction bases: 10. From germline, CDR1 is SGHTA and CDR2 FQGTGA. The CDR3 spells CASSLKGRLAGQNEQFF. The CDR3 DNA follows: TGTGCCAGCAGCTTAAAGGGTCGACTAGCGGGCCAGAATGAGCAGTTCTTC.

The V and J genes are TRBV30 and TRBJ1-2; D gene uncertain. Germline V CDR1 and CDR2: GTSNPN, SVGIG (reference sequence). Deletions cut 0 bases from V and 7 bases from J, with 12 bases between. CDR3 length equals 13 residues. The CDR3 DNA is TGTGCCTGGAGTGTACTCCGCCGGGGTGGCTACACCTTC. It specifies CAWSVLRRGGYTF.

The chain employs TRBV3-1 (or the pseudogene TRBV3-2) and TRBJ2-5, with D perhaps TRBD2 (5 bases). V lost 5 bases and J 5 bases, leaving 12 bases between the germline ends. CDR1 is LGHDT and CDR2 is YNNKEL in the germline V gene (reference sequence). There are 13 residues in the CDR3. The CDR3, as DNA: TGTGCCAGCAGCTTCCGGGGTGGGGAGACCCAGTACTTC. Its translation: CASSFRGGETQYF.

The sample holds one count of this clone. V usage is TRBV6-1 and J usage is TRBJ2-3, with 9 bases that match TRBD2. V was pared by 2 bases and J by 8 bases, with 2 bases of the junction left unmatched. The germline V gene has CDR1 MNHNS and CDR2 SASEGT. The CDR3 has 13 residues. Written as DNA, the CDR3 is TGTGCCAGCAGTGAAAATAGCGGGGGTACGCAGTATTTT. Residues: CASSENSGGTQYF.

The J gene is TRBJ1-1, the V gene TRBV6-5, with a weak D call TRBD1 (5 bases). This CDR3 has 15 residues. V was trimmed by 9 bases and J by 0 bases, leaving 17 bases between them. Germline-derived CDR1 and CDR2 are MNHEY and SVGAGI. The CDR3 reads CASLRYRSMNTEAFF. DNA of the CDR3: TGTGCCAGTCTCCGTTACAGGTCCATGAACACTGAAGCTTTCTTT.

The table lists this clone with a few counts. The chain is built from TRBV7-9 and TRBJ2-1; the D is unclear. The CDR3 is made up of 12 amino acids. Germline loops: CDR1 SEHNR, CDR2 FQNEAQ (reference sequence). V shed 5 bases and J shed 7 bases, with 9 bases lying between them. The CDR3 sequence is CASSIDWNEQFF. In DNA, the CDR3 is TGTGCCAGCAGCATCGACTGGAATGAGCAGTTCTTC.

In nucleotides, the CDR3 is TGTGCCAGCAGCCAAGACTCAGGCACAACCCTCAGAGCTTTCTTT. It encodes CASSQDSGTTLRAFF. V usage is TRBV4-2 and J usage is TRBJ1-1; D ambiguous. The CDR3 length is 15 residues. Between the trimmed V and J ends, which lost 0 bases and 10 bases, there was a span of 18 bases. The V gene's germline CDR1 is LGHNA and CDR2 YNFKEQ.

This chain joins TRBV19 and TRBJ1-1; weak D call: TRBD1 (5 bases). Between the trimmed V and J ends, which lost 3 bases and 6 bases, there was a span of 11 bases. The CDR3 contains 13 residues. CDR1 LNHDA and CDR2 SQIVND come from the germline V gene (reference sequence). The CDR3 DNA follows: TGTGCCAGTAGTATCAACAGGAAGGCTGAAGCTTTCTTT. This sequence encodes CASSINRKAEAFF.

V and J are TRBV10-1 and TRBJ2-5; D perhaps matches TRBD1 (5 bases). Trimming left V 5 bases short and J 1 base short, with 8 bases between. The CDR3 length is 13 residues. Per germline, CDR1 WNHNN and CDR2 SYGVQD (reference sequence). CDR3 residues: CASSRTTQETQYF. CDR3 DNA: TGCGCCAGCAGTCGGACAACCCAAGAGACCCAGTACTTC.

This rearrangement joins TRBV7-6 to TRBJ1-1, with a possible D match to TRBD1 (6 bases). CDR1 and CDR2 from the germline V gene are SGHVS and FNYEAQ. This CDR3 has 14 amino acids. The V gene lost 2 bases and the J gene lost 4 bases, with 11 bases spanning the gap. CDR3 amino acids: CASSLKAGATEAFF. The CDR3 bases are TGTGCCAGCAGCTTAAAGGCGGGGGCCACTGAAGCTTTCTTT.

This sequence joins TRBV6-2 or TRBV6-3 and TRBJ2-3; 11 bases match TRBD2. J gave up 6 bases and V 2 bases, and 10 bases lay outside the gene matches. CDR3 length equals 17 residues. The germline V gene has CDR1 MNHEY and CDR2 SVGEGT. CDR3 region: CASSYRGTSGSRDTQYF. Here the CDR3 DNA reads TGTGCCAGCAGTTACCGGGGGACTAGCGGAAGTCGGGATACGCAGTATTTT.